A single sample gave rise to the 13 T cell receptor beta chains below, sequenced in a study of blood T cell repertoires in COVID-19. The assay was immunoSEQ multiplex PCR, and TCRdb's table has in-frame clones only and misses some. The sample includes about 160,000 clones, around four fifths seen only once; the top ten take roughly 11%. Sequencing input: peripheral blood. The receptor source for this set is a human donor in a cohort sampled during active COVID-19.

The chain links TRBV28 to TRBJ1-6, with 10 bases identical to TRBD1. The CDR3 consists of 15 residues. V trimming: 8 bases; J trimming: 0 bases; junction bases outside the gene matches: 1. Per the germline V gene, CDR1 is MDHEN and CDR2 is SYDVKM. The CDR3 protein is CASWTGGSYNSPLHF. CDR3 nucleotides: TGTGCCAGCTGGACAGGGGGCTCCTATAATTCACCCCTCCACTTT.

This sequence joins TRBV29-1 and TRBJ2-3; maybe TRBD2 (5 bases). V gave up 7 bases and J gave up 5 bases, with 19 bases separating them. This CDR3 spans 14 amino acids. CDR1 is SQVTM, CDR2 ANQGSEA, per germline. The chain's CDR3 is CSAPRRAAGDTQYF. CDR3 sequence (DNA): TGCAGCGCACCGCGAAGGGCCGCGGGAGATACGCAGTATTTT.

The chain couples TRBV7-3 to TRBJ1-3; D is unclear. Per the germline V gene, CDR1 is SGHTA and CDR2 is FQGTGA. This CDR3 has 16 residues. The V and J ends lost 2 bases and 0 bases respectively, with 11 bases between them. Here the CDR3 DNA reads TGTGCCAGCAGCTTAGGTCGCCTGAGCTCTGGAAACACCATATATTTT. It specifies CASSLGRLSSGNTIYF.

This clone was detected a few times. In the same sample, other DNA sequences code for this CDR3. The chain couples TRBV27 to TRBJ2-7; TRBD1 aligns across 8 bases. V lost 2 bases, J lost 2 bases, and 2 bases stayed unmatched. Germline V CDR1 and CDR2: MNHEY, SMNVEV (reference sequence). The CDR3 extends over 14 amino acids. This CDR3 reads CASSLQGAPYEQYF. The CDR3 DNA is TGTGCCAGCAGTTTACAGGGGGCACCCTACGAGCAGTACTTC.

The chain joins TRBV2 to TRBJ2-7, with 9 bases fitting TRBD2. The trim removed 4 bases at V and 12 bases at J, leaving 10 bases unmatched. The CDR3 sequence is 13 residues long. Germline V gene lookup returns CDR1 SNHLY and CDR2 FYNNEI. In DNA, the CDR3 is TGTGCCAGCAGTGCGCGGGGGGGCCGGGATTTGTACTTC. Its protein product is CASSARGGRDLYF.

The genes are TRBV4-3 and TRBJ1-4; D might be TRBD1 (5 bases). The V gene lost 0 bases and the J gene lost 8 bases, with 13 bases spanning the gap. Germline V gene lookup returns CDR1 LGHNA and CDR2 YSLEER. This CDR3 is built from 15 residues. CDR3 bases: TGCGCCAGCAGCCAAGACCCCAGGGCCAGGGAAAAACTGTTTTTT. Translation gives CASSQDPRAREKLFF.

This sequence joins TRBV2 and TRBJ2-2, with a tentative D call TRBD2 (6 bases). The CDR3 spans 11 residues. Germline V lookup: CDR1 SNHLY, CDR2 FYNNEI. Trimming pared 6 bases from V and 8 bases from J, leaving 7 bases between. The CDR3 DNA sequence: TGTGCCAGCAGCAGCGGGGGGGAGCTGTTTTTT. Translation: CASSSGGELFF.

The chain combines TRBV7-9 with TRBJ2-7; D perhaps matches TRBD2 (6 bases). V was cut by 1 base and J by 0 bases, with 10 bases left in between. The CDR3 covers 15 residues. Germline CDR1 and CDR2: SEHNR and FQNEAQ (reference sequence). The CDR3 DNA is TGTGCCAGCAGCTTAGAGGAGGGCTCCTCCTACGAGCAGTACTTC. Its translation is CASSLEEGSSYEQYF.

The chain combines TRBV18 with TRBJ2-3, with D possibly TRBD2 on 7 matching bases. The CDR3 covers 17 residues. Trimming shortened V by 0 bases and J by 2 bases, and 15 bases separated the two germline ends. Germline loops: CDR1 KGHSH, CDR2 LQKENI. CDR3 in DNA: TGTGCCAGCTCACCACCGGGGGCTAGCGGAACCACAGATACGCAGTATTTT. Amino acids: CASSPPGASGTTDTQYF.

CDR3 amino acids: CASSPTGTGQSPLHF. CDR3 sequence (DNA): TGTGCCAGCAGCCCGACCGGGACAGGCCAATCACCCCTCCACTTT. The chain joins TRBV6-2 or TRBV6-3 to TRBJ1-6; 8 bases match TRBD1. The V segment lost 6 bases and the J segment 10 bases; nucleotides outside the gene matches: 11. The germline V gene has CDR1 MNHEY and CDR2 SVGEGT. This CDR3 comprises 15 residues.

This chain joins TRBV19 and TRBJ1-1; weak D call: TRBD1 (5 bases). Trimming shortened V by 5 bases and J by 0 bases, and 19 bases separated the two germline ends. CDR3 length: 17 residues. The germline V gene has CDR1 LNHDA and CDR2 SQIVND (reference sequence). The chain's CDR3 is CASSRLAGTSMNTEAFF. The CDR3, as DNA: TGTGCCAGTAGTCGTCTGGCAGGGACTTCGATGAACACTGAAGCTTTCTTT.

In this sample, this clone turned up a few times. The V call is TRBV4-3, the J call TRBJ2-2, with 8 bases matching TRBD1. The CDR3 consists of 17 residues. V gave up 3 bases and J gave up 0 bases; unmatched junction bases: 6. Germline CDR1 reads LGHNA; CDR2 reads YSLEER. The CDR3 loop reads CASSQRWTGSNTGELFF. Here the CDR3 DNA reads TGCGCCAGCAGCCAGAGATGGACAGGGTCGAACACCGGGGAGCTGTTTTTT.

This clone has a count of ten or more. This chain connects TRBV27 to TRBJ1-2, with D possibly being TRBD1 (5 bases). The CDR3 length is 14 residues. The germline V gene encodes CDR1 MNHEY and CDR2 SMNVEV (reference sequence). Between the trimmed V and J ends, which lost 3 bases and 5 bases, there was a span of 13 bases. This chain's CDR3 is CASSLGLGGYGYTF. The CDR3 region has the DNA TGTGCCAGCAGTTTGGGTTTGGGGGGGTATGGCTACACCTTC.